These T cell receptor beta chains were read from a single sample in a study of blood T cell repertoires in COVID-19. Clones were sequenced by immunoSEQ multiplex PCR, and TCRdb holds only the in-frame ones, with some missing. The sample consists of 120,000 to 150,000 clones, around 79% of them appearing once. Sequencing was performed on peripheral blood. The origin of the receptors is a man aged 50-60 years with active or convalescent COVID-19. The CDR3 runs from the conserved cysteine through the conserved F or W. D genes are given only for firm matches. Some rows mark clone size as missing; the rest say once, few, many or name a class of expanded clone.

TGTGCCAGCAGCTTAGATGGTCCCGGGACAGGGCAAAGGAATGAGCAGTTCTTC	CASSLDGPGTGQRNEQFF	TRBJ2-1	TRBV11-3	TRBD1	few
TGTGCCAGTAGTCCGCCCCCCGCAGGGAGGAGCATTCAGTACTTC	CASSPPPAGRSIQYF	TRBJ2-4	TRBV19	NA	NA
TGTGCCAGCAGTTACTCGGGGAGGGCCGGCAATCAGCCCCAGCATTTT	CASSYSGRAGNQPQHF	TRBJ1-5	TRBV6-5	NA	NA
TGTGCCACCAAGCGGGAGAGCTCCTACGAGCAGTACTTC	CATKRESSYEQYF	TRBJ2-7	TRBV5-4	TRBD2	NA
TGTGCCTGGTGTCTACAGTCAACTAATGAAAAACTGTTTTTT	CAWCLQSTNEKLFF	TRBJ1-4	TRBV30	NA	NA
TGTGCCAGCAGTCCGGACAGCTTCTCTGGAAACACCATATATTTT	CASSPDSFSGNTIYF	TRBJ1-3	TRBV28	NA	NA
TGTGCCAGCAGCCCACGGACTAGCGGGGGGCTCAATGAGCAGTTCTTC	CASSPRTSGGLNEQFF	TRBJ2-1	TRBV2	TRBD2	NA
TGTGCCAGCAGCCATGTCAGGGCTAATTCACCCCTCCACTTT	CASSHVRANSPLHF	TRBJ1-6	TRBV5-6	NA	once
TGTGCCAGCAGCCAATCCCAGGGCGGTGAAGCTTTCTTT	CASSQSQGGEAFF	TRBJ1-1	TRBV12-3/TRBV12-4	NA	NA
TGCAGCATTGGACAGACTAACTATGGCTACACCTTC	CSIGQTNYGYTF	TRBJ1-2	TRBV29-1	NA	few
TGTGCCAGCAGCCAACGGTTACAGGGCGCTGAAGCTTTCTTT	CASSQRLQGAEAFF	TRBJ1-1	TRBV9	NA	NA
TGTGCCAGCACGGTTTCTTTCTTACAGGGCTACGAGCAGTACTTC	CASTVSFLQGYEQYF	TRBJ2-7	TRBV6-5	NA	NA
TGTGCCAGCTCACCACCAGGGGGGGCGGGGACCTACGAGCAGTACTTC	CASSPPGGAGTYEQYF	TRBJ2-7	TRBV18	NA	once
TGTGCCAGCACGGGGGGACGGGATACGCAGTATTTT	CASTGGRDTQYF	TRBJ2-3	TRBV12-3/TRBV12-4	TRBD2	NA
TGTGCCAGCAGTGAAGCCCCGGGACAGGGGGCAAGTGAGCAGTTCTTC	CASSEAPGQGASEQFF	TRBJ2-1	TRBV6-1	TRBD1	NA
TGTGCCCAGAGGGAGAGCTCTGGAAACACCATATATTTT	CAQRESSGNTIYF	TRBJ1-3	TRBV30	NA	NA
TGTGCCGGCGACAGGAGTCTCTATGGCTACACCTTC	CAGDRSLYGYTF	TRBJ1-2	TRBV21-1	NA	NA
TGTGCCAGCAGCCCCTCCCTAGCGGTGAGCGAGCAGTACTTC	CASSPSLAVSEQYF	TRBJ2-7	TRBV3-1/TRBV3-2	TRBD2	NA
TGTGCCATCAGGGCTGGACTAGCACACAATGAGCAGTTCTTC	CAIRAGLAHNEQFF	TRBJ2-1	TRBV10-3	TRBD2	NA
TGTGCCAGCAGCTTGTATACTGAGCAGTACTTC	CASSLYTEQYF	TRBJ2-7	TRBV5-4	NA	NA
TGTGCCAGCATCGGCCAGGGGGCAGGAAATGAGCAGTTCTTC	CASIGQGAGNEQFF	TRBJ2-1	TRBV7-8	TRBD1	NA
TGTGCCAGCAGCTCCTCTGAGGAACGCACAGATACGCAGTATTTT	CASSSSEERTDTQYF	TRBJ2-3	TRBV7-3	NA	NA
TGTGCCAGCAGCAAAGGAGGCGGGACAGGGTTCTACGAGCAGTACTTC	CASSKGGGTGFYEQYF	TRBJ2-7	TRBV21-1	NA	NA